This TCR beta chain was sequenced during a study of identical twins. Study results and limitations: Out-of-frame TCR alpha sharing in monozygotic twins exceeded recombination model predictions.

Each CDR3 protein is one row after TCRdb ran MiXCR on the 5' RACE reads. The table records about 530,000 distinct CDR3 sequences, 20% to 25% of them present only once. Healthy Caucasians alone served as donors. The CDR3 consists of 12 residues. V lost 3 bases and J lost 7, with 9 bases in between. With respect to this clonotype: As yet, its antigen is unknown.

These data were also filed under a second study, of yellow fever vaccine responses in identical twins.

Sequencing used CD4+ T cells sorted from blood. This chain uses TRBV12-3 or TRBV12-4 with TRBJ1-2; D not certain. The receptor comes from a woman under 30 in good health. CDR3 nucleotides: TGTGCCAGCAGTTTTGCGGGCCGTGGCTACACCTTC. As protein: CASSFAGRGYTF.